Below, one T cell receptor (beta chain) is given with its context. Its specificity is unknown. TCRdb reanalysed the 5' RACE reads using MiXCR and keeps one entry per CDR3 protein. The table has about 160,000 distinct CDR3 sequences, under 45% seen once; the top ten hold approximately 16%. This record comes from a study of CD8 T cells in ankylosing spondylitis. Broader study findings: Previously reported in reactive arthritis synovial fluid and blood were some of the motif variants. Apparently characteristic of ankylosing spondylitis blood was a TCR beta motif (under ten highly homologous variants).

Source material: synovial fluid, either unsorted or a sorted T cell fraction (not recorded which). This receptor was obtained from a male donor with ankylosing spondylitis.

In DNA form, the CDR3 reads TGTGCCAGCAGTTATTACCTTAACACTGAAGCTTTCTTT. As protein: CASSYYLNTEAFF. This rearrangement joins TRBV7-6 to TRBJ1-1, with D unresolved. This CDR3 comprises 13 residues. V was trimmed by 6 bases and J by 2 bases, leaving 10 bases between them. Germline lookup yields CDR1 SGHVS and CDR2 FNYEAQ. Full variable domain (remainder filled in from reference TRBV7-6 and TRBJ1-1): GAGVSQSPRYKVTKRGQDVALRCDPISGHVSLYWYRQALGQGPEFLTYFNYEAQQDKSGLPNDRFSAERPEGSISTLTIQRTEQRDSAMYRCASSYYLNTEAFFGQGTRLTVV.